The sequence of this TCR beta chain was determined in a study of CD8+CD57+ T cells in acquired aplastic anemia. Study-wide background: Among healthy donors, CD4+ cells averaged about 9.9 million reads.

Overall study findings and caveats: CD8+ Simpson's diversity showed no significant patient-control difference.

The CDR3 runs 14 residues. Germline-derived CDR1 and CDR2 are GTSNPN and SVGIG (reference sequence). Comments on this clonotype: What it recognizes is unknown. This may be a read error, as it is one base from a much larger clone.

Template material for TCR beta VDJ and CDR3 profiling consisted of genomic DNA. TCRdb independently ran MiXCR on the reads; one entry per CDR3 protein. The repertoire consists of about 220,000 distinct CDR3 sequences, with around 32% occurring once and the leading ten covering 1% to 1.3%. The V call is TRBV30, the J call TRBJ2-7; TRBD2 agrees at 8 bases. This clonotype was obtained from a human donor in good health, serving as a control. Source material: sorted CD4+, CD8+, or CD8+CD57+ T cells (not recorded which) from PBMCs. CDR3 amino acids: CAWGVGRGVREQYF. In nucleotides, the CDR3 is TGTGCCTGGGGTGTCGGGCGGGGGGTAAGGGAGCAGTACTTC.